This section outlines one TCR beta chain sequence together with its context. Its antigen is not known. The record originates from a study of cytomegalovirus exposure and HLA in healthy donors. It was with 60 Vbeta and 13 Jbeta primers that the PCR ran. TCRdb's copy holds only in-frame clones and misses some; the assay was immunoSEQ multiplex PCR. The sample table sets out tens of thousands of clones. Notes on the study in general: Follow-up analysis found HLA locus-dependent TCR association rates, highest for DRB1 and lowest for HLA-C. Most of the TCR beta V segments (in an earlier analysis) were productive either about 87% or about 30% of the time.

The CDR3 is made up of 14 amino acids. From germline, CDR1 is ENHRY and CDR2 SYGVKD. Trimming pared 6 bases from V and 5 bases from J, leaving 16 bases between. This sequence was found in a woman aged 25-40 years in good health and CMV-seropositive. This chain joins TRBV10-3 and TRBJ1-1, with a tentative D call TRBD1 (6 bases). The specimen was PBMCs. This CDR3 is CAISRDILGTEAFF. In DNA, the CDR3 is TGTGCCATCAGCCGGGACATCTTAGGAACTGAAGCTTTCTTT.